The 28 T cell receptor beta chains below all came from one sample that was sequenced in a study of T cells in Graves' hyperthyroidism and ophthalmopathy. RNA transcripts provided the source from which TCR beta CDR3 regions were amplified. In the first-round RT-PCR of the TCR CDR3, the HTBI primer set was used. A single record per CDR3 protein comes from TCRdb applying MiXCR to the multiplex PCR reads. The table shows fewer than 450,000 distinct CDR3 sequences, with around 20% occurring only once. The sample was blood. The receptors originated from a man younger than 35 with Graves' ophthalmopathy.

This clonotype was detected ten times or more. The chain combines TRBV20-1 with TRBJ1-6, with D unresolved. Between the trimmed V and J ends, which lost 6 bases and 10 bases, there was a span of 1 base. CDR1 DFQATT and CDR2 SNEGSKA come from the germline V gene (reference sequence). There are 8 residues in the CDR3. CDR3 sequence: CSASPLHF. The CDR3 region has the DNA TGCAGTGCGTCACCCCTCCACTTT.

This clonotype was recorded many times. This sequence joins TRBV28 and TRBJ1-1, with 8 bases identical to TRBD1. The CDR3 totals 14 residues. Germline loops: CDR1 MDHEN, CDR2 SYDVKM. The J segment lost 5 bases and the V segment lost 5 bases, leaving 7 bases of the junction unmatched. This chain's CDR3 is CASSPPDRVTEAFF. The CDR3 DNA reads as TGTGCCAGCAGTCCCCCGGACAGGGTGACTGAAGCTTTCTTT.

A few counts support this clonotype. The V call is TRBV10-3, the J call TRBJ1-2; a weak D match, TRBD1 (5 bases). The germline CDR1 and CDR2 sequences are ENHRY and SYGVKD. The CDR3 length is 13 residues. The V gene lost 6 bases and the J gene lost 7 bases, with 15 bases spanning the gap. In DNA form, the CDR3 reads TGTGCCATCAGGAGGCAGGGTCCGGGTGGCTACACCTTC. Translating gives CAIRRQGPGGYTF.

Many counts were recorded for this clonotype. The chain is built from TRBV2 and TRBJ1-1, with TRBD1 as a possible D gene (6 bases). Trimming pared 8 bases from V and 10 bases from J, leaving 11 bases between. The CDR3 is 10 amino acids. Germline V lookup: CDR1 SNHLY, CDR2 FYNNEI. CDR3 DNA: TGTGCCAGCGACCAGGGGAGAGCTTTCTTT. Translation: CASDQGRAFF.

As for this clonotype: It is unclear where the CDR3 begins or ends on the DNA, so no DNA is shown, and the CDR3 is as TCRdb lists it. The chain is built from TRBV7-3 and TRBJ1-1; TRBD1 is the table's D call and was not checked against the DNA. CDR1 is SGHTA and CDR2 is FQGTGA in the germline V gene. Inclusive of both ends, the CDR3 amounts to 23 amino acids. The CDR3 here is CASSFYICSAWVPGQRTHTEAFF.

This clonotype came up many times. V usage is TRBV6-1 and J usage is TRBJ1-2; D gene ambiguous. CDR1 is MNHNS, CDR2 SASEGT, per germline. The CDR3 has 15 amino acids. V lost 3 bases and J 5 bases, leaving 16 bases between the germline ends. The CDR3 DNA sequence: TGTGCCAGCAGTGACCCTACAGAGAACATTTATGGCTACACCTTC. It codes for CASSDPTENIYGYTF.

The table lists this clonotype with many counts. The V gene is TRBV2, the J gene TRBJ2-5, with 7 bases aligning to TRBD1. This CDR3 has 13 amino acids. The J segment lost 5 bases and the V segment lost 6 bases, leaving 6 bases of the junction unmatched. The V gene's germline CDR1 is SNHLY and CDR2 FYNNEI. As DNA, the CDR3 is TGTGCCAGCAGGGGGACAGTTCACGAGACCCAGTACTTC. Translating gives CASRGTVHETQYF.

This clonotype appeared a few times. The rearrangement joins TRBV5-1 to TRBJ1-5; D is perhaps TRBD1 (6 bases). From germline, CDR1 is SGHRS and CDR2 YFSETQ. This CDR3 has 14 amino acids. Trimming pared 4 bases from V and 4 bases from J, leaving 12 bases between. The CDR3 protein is CASSPGTPNQPQHF. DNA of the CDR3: TGCGCCAGCAGCCCGGGGACACCTAATCAGCCCCAGCATTTT.

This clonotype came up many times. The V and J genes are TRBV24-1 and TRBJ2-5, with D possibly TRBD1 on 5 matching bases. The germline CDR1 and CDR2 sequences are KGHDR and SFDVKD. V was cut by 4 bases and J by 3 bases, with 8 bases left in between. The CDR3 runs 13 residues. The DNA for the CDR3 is TGTGCCACCAGTGAAAAAGGGGAAGAGACCCAGTACTTC. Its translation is CATSEKGEETQYF.

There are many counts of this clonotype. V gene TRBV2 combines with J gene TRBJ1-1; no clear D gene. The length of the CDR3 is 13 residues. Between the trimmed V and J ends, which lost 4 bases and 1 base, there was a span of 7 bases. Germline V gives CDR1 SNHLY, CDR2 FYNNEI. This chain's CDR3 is CASSGVWNTEAFF. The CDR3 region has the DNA TGTGCCAGCAGTGGGGTGTGGAACACTGAAGCTTTCTTT.

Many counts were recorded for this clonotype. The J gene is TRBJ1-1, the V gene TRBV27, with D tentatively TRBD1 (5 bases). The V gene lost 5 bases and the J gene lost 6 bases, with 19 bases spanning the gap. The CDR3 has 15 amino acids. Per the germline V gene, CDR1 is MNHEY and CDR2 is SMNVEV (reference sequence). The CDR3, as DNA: TGTGCCAGCAGTCGACCCCCCGGGGCCGGGGCTGAAGCTTTCTTT. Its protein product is CASSRPPGAGAEAFF.

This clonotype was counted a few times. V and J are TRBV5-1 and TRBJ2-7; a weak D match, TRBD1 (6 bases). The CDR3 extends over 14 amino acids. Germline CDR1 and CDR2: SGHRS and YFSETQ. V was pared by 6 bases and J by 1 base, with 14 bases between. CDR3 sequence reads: CASMDGTRSYEQYF. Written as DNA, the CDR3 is TGCGCCAGCATGGACGGGACAAGATCCTACGAGCAGTACTTC.

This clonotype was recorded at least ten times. CDR3 in amino acids: CSESSGAPDTQYF. DNA of the CDR3: TGCAGTGAGTCTAGCGGGGCGCCAGATACGCAGTATTTT. The rearrangement joins TRBV20-1 to TRBJ2-3; 9 nucleotides match TRBD2. The J segment lost 4 bases and the V segment lost 7 bases, leaving 6 bases of the junction unmatched. Germline V gives CDR1 DFQATT, CDR2 SNEGSKA (reference sequence). This CDR3 spans 13 amino acids.

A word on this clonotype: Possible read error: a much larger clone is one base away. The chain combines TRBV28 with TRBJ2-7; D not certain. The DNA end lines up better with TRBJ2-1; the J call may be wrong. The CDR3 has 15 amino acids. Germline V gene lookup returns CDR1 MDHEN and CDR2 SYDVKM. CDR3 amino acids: CASTPSVGRNYEQFF. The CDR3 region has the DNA TGTGCCAGCACCCCTTCGGTAGGGCGTAACTACGAGCAGTTCTTC.

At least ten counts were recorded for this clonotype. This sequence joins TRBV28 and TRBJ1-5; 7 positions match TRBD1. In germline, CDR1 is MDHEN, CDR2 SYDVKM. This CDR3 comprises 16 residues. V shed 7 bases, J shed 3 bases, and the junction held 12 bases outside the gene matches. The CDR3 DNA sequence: TGTGCCAGCACCTCGAGGGGGCGCGGTGACAATCAGCCCCAGCATTTT. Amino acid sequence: CASTSRGRGDNQPQHF.

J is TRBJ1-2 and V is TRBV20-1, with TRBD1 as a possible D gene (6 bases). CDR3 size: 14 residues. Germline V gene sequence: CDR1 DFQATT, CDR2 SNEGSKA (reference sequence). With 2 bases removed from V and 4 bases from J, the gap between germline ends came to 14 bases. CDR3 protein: CSARTGLRGYGYTF. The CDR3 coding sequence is TGCAGTGCTAGAACAGGGTTACGGGGCTATGGCTACACCTTC.

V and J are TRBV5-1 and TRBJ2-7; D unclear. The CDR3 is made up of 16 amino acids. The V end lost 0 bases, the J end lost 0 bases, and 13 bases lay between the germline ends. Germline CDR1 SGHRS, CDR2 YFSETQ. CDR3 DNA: TGCGCCAGCAGCTTGGTTGTTGATGGTTCCTCCTACGAGCAGTACTTC. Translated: CASSLVVDGSSYEQYF.

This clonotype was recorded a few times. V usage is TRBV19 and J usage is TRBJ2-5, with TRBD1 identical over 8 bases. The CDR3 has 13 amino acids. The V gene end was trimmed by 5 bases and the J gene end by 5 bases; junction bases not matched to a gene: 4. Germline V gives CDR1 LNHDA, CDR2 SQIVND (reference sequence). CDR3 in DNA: TGTGCCAGTAGTGACCGGGACAGGGAGACCCAGTACTTC. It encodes CASSDRDRETQYF.

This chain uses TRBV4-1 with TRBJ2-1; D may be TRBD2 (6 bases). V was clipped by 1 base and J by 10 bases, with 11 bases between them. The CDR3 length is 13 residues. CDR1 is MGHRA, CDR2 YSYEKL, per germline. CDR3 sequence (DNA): TGCGCCAGCAGCCAAGTGGAGGGAGCAGAGCAGTTCTTC. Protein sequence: CASSQVEGAEQFF.

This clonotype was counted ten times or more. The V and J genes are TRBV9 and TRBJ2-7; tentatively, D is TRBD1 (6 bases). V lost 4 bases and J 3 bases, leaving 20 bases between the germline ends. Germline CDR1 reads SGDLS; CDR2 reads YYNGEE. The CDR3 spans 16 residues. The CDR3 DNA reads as TGTGCCAGCAGCCCCGGCCGACAGGCCTTTGACTACGAGCAGTACTTC. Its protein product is CASSPGRQAFDYEQYF.

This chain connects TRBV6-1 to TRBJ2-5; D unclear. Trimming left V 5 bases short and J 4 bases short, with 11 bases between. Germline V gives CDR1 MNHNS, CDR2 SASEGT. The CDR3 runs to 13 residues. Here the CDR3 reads CASSYNPVETQYF. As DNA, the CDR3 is TGTGCCAGCAGTTATAATCCCGTAGAGACCCAGTACTTC.

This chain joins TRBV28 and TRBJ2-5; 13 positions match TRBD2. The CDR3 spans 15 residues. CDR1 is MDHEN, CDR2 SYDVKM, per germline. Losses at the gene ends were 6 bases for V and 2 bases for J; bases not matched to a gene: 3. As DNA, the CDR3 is TGTGCCAGCAGGGGGACTAGCGGGGTTCAAGAGACCCAGTACTTC. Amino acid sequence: CASRGTSGVQETQYF.

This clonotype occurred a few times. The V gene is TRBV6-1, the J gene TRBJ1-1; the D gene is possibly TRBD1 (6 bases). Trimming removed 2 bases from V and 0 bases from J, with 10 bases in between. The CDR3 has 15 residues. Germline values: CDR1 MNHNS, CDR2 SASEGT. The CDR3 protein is CASSELGAMNTEAFF. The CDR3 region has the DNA TGTGCCAGCAGTGAACTGGGGGCGATGAACACTGAAGCTTTCTTT.

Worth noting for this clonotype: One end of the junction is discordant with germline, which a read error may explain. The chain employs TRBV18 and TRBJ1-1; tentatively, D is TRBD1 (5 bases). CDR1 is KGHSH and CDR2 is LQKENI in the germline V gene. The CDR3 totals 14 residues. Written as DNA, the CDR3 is TGTGGCAGCTCACCCCTTGGGGGAGAGGGGAAAGCTTTCTTT. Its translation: CGSSPLGGEGKAFF.

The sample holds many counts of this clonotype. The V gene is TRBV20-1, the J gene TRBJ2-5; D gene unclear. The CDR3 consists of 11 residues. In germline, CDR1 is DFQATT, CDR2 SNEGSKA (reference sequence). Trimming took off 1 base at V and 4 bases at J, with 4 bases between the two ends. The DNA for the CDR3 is TGCAGTGCTAGAGTGCGAGAGACCCAGTACTTC. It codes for CSARVRETQYF.

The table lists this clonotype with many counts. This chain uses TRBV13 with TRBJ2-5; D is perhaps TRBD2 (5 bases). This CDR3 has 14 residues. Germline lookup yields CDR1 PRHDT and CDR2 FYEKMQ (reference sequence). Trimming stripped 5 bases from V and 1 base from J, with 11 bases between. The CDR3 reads CASSGRGGQETQYF. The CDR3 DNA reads TGTGCCAGCAGCGGGAGAGGAGGCCAAGAGACCCAGTACTTC.

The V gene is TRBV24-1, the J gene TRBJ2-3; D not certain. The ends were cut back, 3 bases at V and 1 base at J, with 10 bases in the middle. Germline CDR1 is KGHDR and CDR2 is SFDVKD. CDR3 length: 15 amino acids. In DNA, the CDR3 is TGTGCCACCAGTGATAACGGGTACCGCACAGATACGCAGTATTTT. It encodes CATSDNGYRTDTQYF.

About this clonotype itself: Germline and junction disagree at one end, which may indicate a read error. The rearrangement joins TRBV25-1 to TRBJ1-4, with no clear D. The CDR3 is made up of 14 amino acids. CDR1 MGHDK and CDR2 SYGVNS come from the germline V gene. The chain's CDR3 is CAGSEPGISEKLFF. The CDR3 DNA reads TGTGCCGGCAGTGAACCAGGTATCTCCGAAAAACTGTTTTTT. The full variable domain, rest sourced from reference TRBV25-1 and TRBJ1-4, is EADIYQTPRYLVIGTGKKITLECSQTMGHDKMYWYQQDPGMELHLIHYSYGVNSTEKGDLSSESTVSRIRTEHFPLTLESARPSHTSQYLCAGSEPGISEKLFFGSGTQLSVL.